Below are 23 T cell receptor beta chains sequenced from a single sample in a study of T cell responses to AZD1222 COVID-19 vaccine. Profiled with immunoSEQ multiplex PCR; TCRdb holds only in-frame clones, not every one. Of approximately 100,000 clones listed, 90% are singletons. Sequencing was performed on peripheral blood, taken 28 days after the second AZD1222 dose. The receptors derive from an adult who received the AZD1222 COVID-19 vaccine.

The chain employs TRBV5-1 and TRBJ2-2, with TRBD1 matching 9 bases. This CDR3 has 15 amino acids. Trimming removed 2 bases from V and 4 bases from J; junction bases left unmatched: 3. The germline V gene encodes CDR1 SGHRS and CDR2 YFSETQ. This chain's CDR3 is CASSFRQGGTGELFF. CDR3 bases: TGCGCCAGCAGCTTCCGACAGGGGGGCACCGGGGAGCTGTTTTTT.

V usage is TRBV12-3 or TRBV12-4 and J usage is TRBJ2-7; D is perhaps TRBD1 (6 bases). This CDR3 is built from 13 residues. Deletions cut 6 bases from V and 6 bases from J, with 15 bases between. The CDR3 nucleotides are TGTGCCAGCAGCAAATCGGACAGCGGCGAGCAGTACTTC. Protein sequence: CASSKSDSGEQYF.

V is TRBV29-1 and J is TRBJ1-4; 8 bases are a match to TRBD1. After removal of 6 bases from V and 0 bases from J, the junction contained 6 bases not matched to a gene. The CDR3 has 15 residues. CDR1 and CDR2 from the germline V gene are SQVTM and ANQGSEA. In DNA form, the CDR3 reads TGCAGCGTAGGAGGGACAGGCGCAACTAATGAAAAACTGTTTTTT. Translating gives CSVGGTGATNEKLFF.

The chain employs TRBV15 and TRBJ1-5, with D possibly being TRBD1 (5 bases). V lost 1 base to trimming and J lost 0 bases, with 13 bases between them. The CDR3 is made up of 17 amino acids. Germline loops: CDR1 LNHNV, CDR2 YYDKDF (reference sequence). CDR3 region: CATSRGQGPYSNQPQHF. Here the CDR3 DNA reads TGTGCCACCAGCAGAGGGCAGGGACCCTATAGCAATCAGCCCCAGCATTTT.

The CDR3 sequence is CAISEIGSQPQHF. CDR3 DNA sequence: TGTGCCATCAGTGAGATAGGGTCCCAGCCCCAGCATTTT. The rearrangement uses TRBV10-3 and TRBJ1-5; no definite D call. Trimming shortened V by 2 bases and J by 7 bases, and 9 bases separated the two germline ends. This CDR3 spans 13 amino acids. Germline V gene data show CDR1 as ENHRY and CDR2 as SYGVKD.

The chain recombines TRBV7-9 with TRBJ2-7, with unresolved D. The germline V gene encodes CDR1 SEHNR and CDR2 FQNEAQ (reference sequence). The CDR3 contains 15 residues. Trimming shortened V by 5 bases and J by 4 bases, and 18 bases separated the two germline ends. The CDR3 DNA reads as TGTGCCAGCAGCCCCCCCGCGGCCAAAACGTACGAGCAGTACTTC. Its translation is CASSPPAAKTYEQYF.

The chain joins TRBV7-9 to TRBJ1-4; 8 positions match TRBD1. Germline CDR1 SEHNR, CDR2 FQNEAQ (reference sequence). V trimming: 6 bases; J trimming: 6 bases; junction bases outside the gene matches: 9. The length of the CDR3 is 15 residues. The chain's CDR3 is CASSETGTGDEKLFF. As DNA, the CDR3 is TGTGCCAGCAGTGAGACCGGGACAGGTGATGAAAAACTGTTTTTT. The entire variable domain, with the rest obtained from reference TRBV7-9 and TRBJ1-4, is as follows: DTGVSQNPRHKITKRGQNVTFRCDPISEHNRLYWYRQTLGQGPEFLTYFQNEAQLEKSRLLSDRFSAERPKGSFSTLEIQRTEQGDSAMYLCASSETGTGDEKLFFGSGTQLSVL.

The chain carries TRBV3-1 (or the pseudogene TRBV3-2) and TRBJ1-1, with 7 nucleotides matching TRBD1. The CDR3 loop spans 13 amino acids. V dropped 1 base and J dropped 7; count of bases not matched to a gene: 3. Germline values: CDR1 LGHDT, CDR2 YNNKEL (reference sequence). In DNA form, the CDR3 reads TGTGCCAGCAGCCAAGGTAGGGACAGTGAAGCTTTCTTT. Amino acids: CASSQGRDSEAFF.

The V and J genes are TRBV28 and TRBJ1-5; 8 nucleotides match TRBD1. The CDR3 loop spans 15 amino acids. Germline V gives CDR1 MDHEN, CDR2 SYDVKM. V lost 7 bases to trimming and J lost 0 bases; unmatched junction nucleotides: 5. The CDR3 protein is CASKTGDLSNQPQHF. CDR3 DNA sequence: TGTGCCAGCAAGACAGGGGACCTTAGCAATCAGCCCCAGCATTTT.

This chain links TRBV14 with TRBJ2-7; D is undetermined. The CDR3 has 14 amino acids. Per germline, CDR1 SGHDN and CDR2 FVKESK. The ends were cut back, 0 bases at V and 7 bases at J, with 13 bases in the middle. The CDR3 spells CASSQDPRMREQYF. CDR3 DNA sequence: TGTGCCAGCAGCCAAGACCCTAGGATGAGGGAGCAGTACTTC.

In its sample, this clone was seen once. CDR3 DNA sequence: TGTGCCAGCAGCTCGACAAGAGGGAACACTGAAGCTTTCTTT. Its protein product is CASSSTRGNTEAFF. This chain links TRBV7-6 with TRBJ1-1; D call uncertain. Trimming cost V 4 bases and J 1 base, with 10 bases left between them. The CDR3 spans 14 residues. Germline assignment: CDR1 SGHVS and CDR2 FNYEAQ.

This clone was observed once. The chain uses TRBV5-1 and TRBJ1-2; possibly TRBD1 for D (6 bases). Germline assignment: CDR1 SGHRS and CDR2 YFSETQ. V lost 0 bases and J lost 4, with 10 bases in between. CDR3 length equals 14 residues. CDR3 in amino acids: CASSLVRDTYGYTF. DNA of the CDR3: TGCGCCAGCAGCTTGGTGAGGGACACCTATGGCTACACCTTC. Supplemented by reference TRBV5-1 and TRBJ1-2, the full variable domain reads KAGVTQTPRYLIKTRGQQVTLSCSPISGHRSVSWYQQTPGQGLQFLFEYFSETQRNKGNFPGRFSGRQFSNSRSEMNVSTLELGDSALYLCASSLVRDTYGYTFGSGTRLTVV.

The gene calls are TRBV9 and TRBJ1-5; TRBD1 matches at 7 bases. This CDR3 is 16 amino acids long. J lost 7 bases, V lost 1 base, and 11 bases had no gene match. Germline V lookup: CDR1 SGDLS, CDR2 YYNGEE. CDR3 coding DNA: TGTGCCAGCAGCGTAACGGCAGGGGGTTATGGGCAGCCCCAGCATTTT. Encoded protein: CASSVTAGGYGQPQHF.

The gene calls are TRBV6-1 and TRBJ1-3; 7 positions match TRBD1. Germline V CDR1 and CDR2: MNHNS, SASEGT. This CDR3 comprises 15 residues. The V and J ends lost 6 bases and 4 bases, in that order; junction bases with no gene match: 9. This CDR3 reads CASRPTGESGNTIYF. DNA for the CDR3: TGTGCCAGCAGGCCTACAGGGGAGAGCGGAAACACCATATATTTT.

The table lists this clone with a count of one. The chain uses TRBV2 and TRBJ2-1; the D gene could be TRBD1 or TRBD2 (6 bases each). Trimming pared 8 bases from V and 4 bases from J, leaving 18 bases between. The CDR3 covers 15 residues. Looked up from germline, CDR1 is SNHLY and CDR2 is FYNNEI. The CDR3 coding sequence is TGTGCCAGCTTCGACTGGCGGGGACAATACAATGAGCAGTTCTTC. As protein: CASFDWRGQYNEQFF.

The V call is TRBV18, the J call TRBJ2-5; the D is unclear. The CDR3 totals 14 residues. Trimming removed 0 bases from V and 0 bases from J, with 5 bases in between. CDR1 KGHSH and CDR2 LQKENI come from the germline V gene. The CDR3 protein is CASSPPMDQETQYF. DNA of the CDR3: TGTGCCAGCTCACCACCGATGGACCAAGAGACCCAGTACTTC. The full variable domain, in which reference TRBV18 and TRBJ2-5 provide the parts outside the CDR3, is NAGVMQNPRHLVRRRGQEARLRCSPMKGHSHVYWYRQLPEEGLKFMVYLQKENIIDESGMPKERFSAEFPKEGPSILRIQQVVRGDSAAYFCASSPPMDQETQYFGPGTRLLVL.

The chain uses TRBV4-2 and TRBJ2-7; 8 bases fit TRBD1. V was pared by 0 bases and J by 3 bases, with 13 bases of the junction left unmatched. CDR3 length equals 18 residues. CDR1 is LGHNA and CDR2 is YNFKEQ in the germline V gene. The CDR3 region is CASSQEGVGTGDYYEQYF. In nucleotides, the CDR3 is TGTGCCAGCAGCCAAGAGGGCGTCGGGACAGGAGATTACTACGAGCAGTACTTC.

This chain connects TRBV11-1 to TRBJ1-1; tentative D call: TRBD1 (6 bases). From germline, CDR1 is SGHAT and CDR2 FQDESV (reference sequence). Trimming shortened V by 1 base and J by 2 bases, and 11 bases separated the two germline ends. There are 15 residues in the CDR3. The chain's CDR3 is CASSLDRGGNTEAFF. The CDR3 DNA reads TGTGCCAGCAGCTTAGATCGGGGGGGCAACACTGAAGCTTTCTTT.

V gene TRBV2 combines with J gene TRBJ1-5, with D possibly being TRBD1 (5 bases). V lost 3 bases, J lost 10 bases, and 13 bases lay in between. Germline loops: CDR1 SNHLY, CDR2 FYNNEI. The CDR3 is 13 residues long. The chain's CDR3 is CASSDAGTRPQHF. In DNA form, the CDR3 reads TGTGCCAGCAGTGATGCAGGGACCCGTCCCCAGCATTTT.

V usage is TRBV12-3 or TRBV12-4 and J usage is TRBJ2-1; D is unresolved. The germline V and J ends were trimmed by 1 base and 6 bases, with 7 bases remaining between them. This CDR3 has 13 amino acids. The CDR3 nucleotides read TGTGCCAGCAGTTTAGGGGTCTCCAATGAGCAGTTCTTC. Translated: CASSLGVSNEQFF.

The chain is built from TRBV12-3 or TRBV12-4 and TRBJ2-5, with 7 bases lining up with TRBD1. This CDR3 is built from 12 residues. V lost 6 bases to trimming and J lost 14 bases; unmatched junction nucleotides: 12. This chain's CDR3 is CASRTGSGATYF. Here the CDR3 DNA reads TGTGCCAGCAGGACAGGGTCAGGGGCAACTTACTTC.

The chain uses TRBV4-3 and TRBJ1-2; 8 bases line up with TRBD1. V dropped 1 base and J dropped 6; count of bases not matched to a gene: 7. The CDR3 is 15 amino acids. Germline V lookup: CDR1 LGHNA, CDR2 YSLEER. CDR3 sequence (DNA): TGCGCCAGCAGCCAAGTTAACAGGGGGAGGGATGGCTACACCTTC. Translation gives CASSQVNRGRDGYTF.

This chain's CDR3 is CASSQGGTAYEQYF. The DNA of the CDR3 is TGTGCCAGCAGCCAAGGGGGGACAGCCTACGAGCAGTACTTC. The rearrangement joins TRBV3-1 (or the pseudogene TRBV3-2) to TRBJ2-7; TRBD1 agrees at 7 bases. J gave up 2 bases and V 1 base, and 2 bases lay outside the gene matches. The CDR3 consists of 14 residues. Per the germline V gene, CDR1 is LGHDT and CDR2 is YNNKEL (reference sequence).